The next 27 T cell receptor beta chains were all read from a single sample in a study of blood T cell repertoires in COVID-19. Produced via immunoSEQ multiplex PCR; TCRdb's table is partial and in-frame only. In the table there are almost 90,000 clones, 90% of which are singletons. Specimen: peripheral blood. The origin of the receptors is a man between 18 and 29 years old with COVID-19, enrolled during active disease.

The rearrangement uses TRBV7-2 and TRBJ2-7; possible D gene TRBD2, 5 bases. The CDR3 covers 13 residues. CDR1 and CDR2 (germline): SGHTA, FQGNSA. V was clipped by 1 base and J by 3 bases, with 7 bases between them. The CDR3 sequence: CASSLGRGYEQYF. In DNA form, the CDR3 reads TGTGCCAGCAGCTTAGGTCGGGGCTACGAGCAGTACTTC. The entire variable domain, with the rest obtained from reference TRBV7-2 and TRBJ2-7, is as follows: GAGVSQSPSNKVTEKGKDVELRCDPISGHTALYWYRQSLGQGLEFLIYFQGNSAPDKSGLPSDRFSAERTGGSVSTLTIQRTQQEDSAVYLCASSLGRGYEQYFGPGTRLTVT.

This chain uses TRBV25-1 with TRBJ1-2; 9 bases are a match to TRBD1. Germline assignment: CDR1 MGHDK and CDR2 SYGVNS. This CDR3 is built from 13 residues. The V segment lost 6 bases and the J segment 5 bases; nucleotides outside the gene matches: 4. CDR3 protein: CASRDRGDYGYTF. CDR3 sequence (DNA): TGTGCCAGCAGGGACAGGGGTGATTATGGCTACACCTTC.

In the case of this clone: A read error may account for a junction end that differs from germline. The chain recombines TRBV5-3 with TRBJ1-4; 7 bases are shared with TRBD1. Being an ORF, TRBV5-3 has a function that is uncertain. The CDR3 sequence is 14 residues long. CDR3 loop: CARVQTGYNEKLFF. The CDR3 DNA reads TGTGCCAGAGTACAGACAGGGTATAATGAGAAACTGTTTTTT.

V gene TRBV29-1 combines with J gene TRBJ2-5; D not resolved. The CDR3 is made up of 11 amino acids. V shed 1 base and J shed 5 bases, with 5 bases lying between them. CDR1 and CDR2 from the germline V gene are SQVTM and ANQGSEA. The CDR3 coding sequence is TGCAGCGTTGAAGCCGGGGAGACCCAGTACTTC. Its translation is CSVEAGETQYF.

The chain couples TRBV9 to TRBJ2-7, with TRBD2 matching over 7 bases. Trimming at V came to 7 bases and at J to 2 bases, leaving 6 bases not matched to a gene. The CDR3 extends over 13 amino acids. Germline V gives CDR1 SGDLS, CDR2 YYNGEE. Written as DNA, the CDR3 is TGTGCCAGCGCAAGCGGGATAACCTACGAGCAGTACTTC. Translating gives CASASGITYEQYF. Drawing the rest from reference TRBV9 and TRBJ2-7, the complete variable domain is DSGVTQTPKHLITATGQRVTLRCSPRSGDLSVYWYQQSLDQGLQFLIQYYNGEERAKGNILERFSAQQFPDLHSELNLSSLELGDSALYFCASASGITYEQYFGPGTRLTVT.

The V and J genes are TRBV19 and TRBJ2-7; no clear D. With 8 bases removed from V and 4 bases from J, the gap between germline ends came to 15 bases. CDR3 length: 13 amino acids. Germline V CDR1 and CDR2: LNHDA, SQIVND (reference sequence). CDR3 in DNA: TGTGCCAGTCTTGGCAGACTGGCGTACGAGCAGTACTTC. The encoded protein is CASLGRLAYEQYF.

This chain connects TRBV9 to TRBJ2-7; 9 bases line up with TRBD2. Germline CDR1 reads SGDLS; CDR2 reads YYNGEE. This CDR3 has 18 residues. V shed 4 bases and J 3 bases; nucleotides not matched to a gene: 17. The CDR3: CASSPTGVAGDRGYEQYF. Here the CDR3 DNA reads TGTGCCAGCAGCCCCACGGGGGTAGCGGGAGACCGGGGCTACGAGCAGTACTTC.

This chain uses TRBV24-1 with TRBJ2-3, with 7 positions matching TRBD2. The ends lost 4 bases at V and 5 bases at J; junction bases unmatched: 14. The CDR3 consists of 17 residues. CDR1 and CDR2 (germline): KGHDR, SFDVKD. CDR3 loop: CATSDSPTSREGDTQYF. CDR3 DNA sequence: TGTGCCACCAGTGACTCTCCGACTAGCAGGGAGGGAGATACGCAGTATTTT.

The V gene is TRBV18, the J gene TRBJ2-5; 7 nucleotides match TRBD1. The CDR3 runs to 14 residues. The V and J ends lost 3 bases and 1 base, in that order; junction bases with no gene match: 2. Germline loops: CDR1 KGHSH, CDR2 LQKENI. The CDR3 protein is CASSPDRAQETQYF. CDR3 bases: TGTGCCAGCTCACCTGACAGGGCCCAAGAGACCCAGTACTTC.

This chain uses TRBV25-1 with TRBJ2-7, with D possibly being TRBD1 (6 bases). Germline assignment: CDR1 MGHDK and CDR2 SYGVNS. The germline V and J ends were trimmed by 1 base and 3 bases, with 13 bases remaining between them. The CDR3 loop spans 15 amino acids. CDR3 coding DNA: TGTGCCAGCAGTGAATTTGGGGGCTCCGTCTACGAGCAGTACTTC. Translation gives CASSEFGGSVYEQYF.

The rearrangement links TRBV4-3 to TRBJ2-7; TRBD1 might be the D (5 bases). CDR3 length equals 16 residues. Per the germline V gene, CDR1 is LGHNA and CDR2 is YSLEER. V was cut by 4 bases and J by 1 base, with 17 bases left in between. CDR3 in DNA: TGCGCCAGCAGCCCCAAGAAGACAGTTGTTTCCTACGAGCAGTACTTC. Residues: CASSPKKTVVSYEQYF.

This sequence joins TRBV9 and TRBJ1-3; a possible D gene is TRBD1 (5 bases). CDR3 size: 15 residues. CDR1 and CDR2 (germline): SGDLS, YYNGEE. Trimming removed 0 bases from V and 3 bases from J, with 10 bases in between. As DNA, the CDR3 is TGTGCCAGCAGCGTAGGGGGCCAGGGTGGAAACACCATATATTTT. Its translation is CASSVGGQGGNTIYF.

This clone came up once. This sequence joins TRBV2 and TRBJ2-1; TRBD1 matches at 8 bases. The CDR3 is 14 amino acids. J was trimmed by 1 base and V by 5 bases; bases with no gene match: 1. CDR1 is SNHLY, CDR2 FYNNEI, per germline. This CDR3 reads CASSRQGSYNEQFF. As DNA, the CDR3 is TGTGCCAGCAGTCGACAGGGGTCCTACAATGAGCAGTTCTTC.

This sequence joins TRBV9 and TRBJ2-7; 10 bases agree with TRBD2. Germline CDR1 and CDR2: SGDLS and YYNGEE. The J segment lost 2 bases and the V segment lost 0 bases, leaving 2 bases of the junction unmatched. The CDR3 is 15 residues long. CDR3 in amino acids: CASSVGTSGAYEQYF. CDR3 in DNA: TGTGCCAGCAGCGTAGGGACTAGCGGCGCCTACGAGCAGTACTTC.

V usage is TRBV24-1 and J usage is TRBJ1-2, with D maybe TRBD1 (6 bases). Trimming pared 4 bases from V and 2 bases from J, leaving 10 bases between. Germline V gives CDR1 KGHDR, CDR2 SFDVKD. CDR3 length equals 14 residues. In DNA, the CDR3 is TGTGCCACCAGTGACTACGGACAGAACTATGGCTACACCTTC. As protein: CATSDYGQNYGYTF.

J is TRBJ2-1 and V is TRBV7-2; D gene ambiguous. The CDR3 spans 11 residues. V lost 5 bases, J lost 6 bases, and 5 bases lay in between. Looked up from germline, CDR1 is SGHTA and CDR2 is FQGNSA. CDR3 residues: CASSSPNEQFF. DNA of the CDR3: TGTGCCAGCAGCAGCCCCAATGAGCAGTTCTTC.

V gene TRBV3-1 (or the pseudogene TRBV3-2) combines with J gene TRBJ1-1, with no clear D. V was trimmed by 1 base and J by 5 bases, leaving 11 bases between them. The CDR3 totals 14 residues. Germline V gene sequence: CDR1 LGHDT, CDR2 YNNKEL (reference sequence). The CDR3 sequence: CASSQVPGGTEAFF. The CDR3 region has the DNA TGTGCCAGCAGCCAAGTTCCGGGAGGGACTGAAGCTTTCTTT.

The chain carries TRBV6-2 or TRBV6-3 and TRBJ2-2; TRBD1 is a possible D gene (6 bases). The V end was cut by 5 bases, the J end by 4 bases, with 26 bases between. CDR1 is MNHEY, CDR2 SVGEGT, per germline. CDR3 length: 19 residues. CDR3 protein: CASSIRNPDSPEGTGELFF. The CDR3 DNA sequence: TGTGCCAGCAGTATCCGGAATCCGGACAGTCCGGAAGGCACCGGGGAGCTGTTTTTT.

The chain joins TRBV19 to TRBJ2-7; TRBD1 matches at 7 bases. The CDR3 has 14 residues. Trimming at V came to 1 base and at J to 4 bases, leaving 4 bases not matched to a gene. CDR1 is LNHDA, CDR2 SQIVND, per germline (reference sequence). In DNA, the CDR3 is TGTGCCAGTAGTATAGGCTTACAGGGGTACGAGCAGTACTTC. Translated: CASSIGLQGYEQYF.

The chain is built from TRBV4-3 and TRBJ1-2; no definite D call. The CDR3 sequence is 14 residues long. Looked up from germline, CDR1 is LGHNA and CDR2 is YSLEER. Trimming pared 1 base from V and 6 bases from J, leaving 12 bases between. The CDR3 DNA is TGCGCCAGCAGCCAAGCCGGGTCTAGGAATGGCTACACCTTC. Its protein product is CASSQAGSRNGYTF.

This clone appeared once. The V call is TRBV5-4, the J call TRBJ2-7, with 7 positions matching TRBD1. Looked up from germline, CDR1 is SGHNT and CDR2 is YYREEE (reference sequence). This CDR3 has 12 amino acids. V lost 5 bases and J lost 4; bases outside the gene matches: 3. The CDR3 DNA follows: TGTGCCAGCAGTAACAGGGGTTACGAGCAGTACTTC. Encoded protein: CASSNRGYEQYF.

The chain links TRBV9 to TRBJ2-1; tentatively, D is TRBD2 (5 bases). This CDR3 spans 12 amino acids. V lost 3 bases, J lost 10 bases, and 11 bases lay in between. CDR1 and CDR2 from the germline V gene are SGDLS and YYNGEE. This CDR3 is CASSEEDGEQFF. The CDR3 DNA sequence: TGTGCCAGCAGCGAGGAGGACGGGGAGCAGTTCTTC.

The V and J genes are TRBV19 and TRBJ2-7; possible D gene TRBD2, 6 bases. The CDR3 is 12 amino acids. The germline gives CDR1 LNHDA, CDR2 SQIVND (reference sequence). V was pared by 5 bases and J by 6 bases, with 11 bases between. For the CDR3, the DNA is TGTGCCAGTAGTCCCCAGGGAGGCGAGCAGTACTTC. Its translation is CASSPQGGEQYF.

This clone has a single count. The chain carries TRBV7-2 and TRBJ2-7; 8 bases map to TRBD2. CDR1 is SGHTA and CDR2 is FQGNSA in the germline V gene. V shed 1 base and J 3 bases; nucleotides not matched to a gene: 5. The CDR3 is 15 amino acids. The CDR3 nucleotides read TGTGCCAGCAGCTTAGAGACTAGCGAGAACTACGAGCAGTACTTC. Encoded protein: CASSLETSENYEQYF.

The CDR3 loop reads CASSLDPGGSGNTIYF. In DNA form, the CDR3 reads TGTGCCAGCAGCTTGGACCCAGGGGGGTCTGGAAACACCATATATTTT. The chain is built from TRBV5-5 and TRBJ1-3; TRBD1 matches at 7 bases. The V gene end was trimmed by 0 bases and the J gene end by 1 base; junction bases not matched to a gene: 4. The V gene's germline CDR1 is SGHKS and CDR2 YYEKEE (reference sequence). The CDR3 is made up of 16 amino acids.

This clone was seen a handful of times. CDR3 region: CASSFAGGTDEQFF. As DNA, the CDR3 is TGCGCCAGCAGCTTTGCGGGAGGAACGGATGAGCAGTTCTTC. The chain combines TRBV5-1 with TRBJ2-1, with TRBD2 matching over 8 bases. V was pared by 2 bases and J by 8 bases, with 6 bases of the junction left unmatched. CDR3 size: 14 residues. Germline assignment: CDR1 SGHRS and CDR2 YFSETQ.

The CDR3 protein is CASGEGIYNEQFF. CDR3 sequence (DNA): TGTGCCAGCGGGGAGGGGATTTACAATGAGCAGTTCTTC. The rearrangement joins TRBV11-3 to TRBJ2-1; 7 bases align to TRBD2. This CDR3 contains 13 residues. With 8 bases clipped from V and 4 bases from J, the junction kept 5 bases outside the gene matches. Germline CDR1 reads SGHNT; CDR2 reads YENEEA.